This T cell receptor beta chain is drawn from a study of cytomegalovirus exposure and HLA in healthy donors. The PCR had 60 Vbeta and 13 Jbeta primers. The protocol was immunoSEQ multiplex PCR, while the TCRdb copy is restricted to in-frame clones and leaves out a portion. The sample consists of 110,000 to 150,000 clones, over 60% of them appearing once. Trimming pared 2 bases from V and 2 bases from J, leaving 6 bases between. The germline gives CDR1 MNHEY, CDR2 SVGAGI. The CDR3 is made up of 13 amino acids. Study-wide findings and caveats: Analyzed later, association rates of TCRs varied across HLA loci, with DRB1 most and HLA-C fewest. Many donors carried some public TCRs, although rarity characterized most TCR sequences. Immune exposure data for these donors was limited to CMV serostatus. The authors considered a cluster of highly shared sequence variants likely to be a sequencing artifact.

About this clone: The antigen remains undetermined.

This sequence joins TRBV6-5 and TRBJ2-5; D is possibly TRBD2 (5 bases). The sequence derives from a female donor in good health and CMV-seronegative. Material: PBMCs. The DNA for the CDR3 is TGTGCCAGCAGTTACACGGGACAAGAGACCCAGTACTTC. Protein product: CASSYTGQETQYF.